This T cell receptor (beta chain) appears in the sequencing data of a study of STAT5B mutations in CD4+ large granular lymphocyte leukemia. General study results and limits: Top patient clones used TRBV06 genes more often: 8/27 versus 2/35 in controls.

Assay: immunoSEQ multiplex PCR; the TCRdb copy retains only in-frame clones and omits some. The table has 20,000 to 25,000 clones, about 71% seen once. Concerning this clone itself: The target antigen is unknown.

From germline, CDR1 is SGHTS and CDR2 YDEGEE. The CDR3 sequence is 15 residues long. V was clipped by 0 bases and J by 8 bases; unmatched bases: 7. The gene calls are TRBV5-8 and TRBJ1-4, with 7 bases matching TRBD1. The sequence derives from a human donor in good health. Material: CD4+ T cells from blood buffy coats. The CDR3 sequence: CASSLEVQGVEKLFF. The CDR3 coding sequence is TGTGCCAGCAGCTTGGAAGTCCAGGGGGTGGAAAAACTGTTTTTT.